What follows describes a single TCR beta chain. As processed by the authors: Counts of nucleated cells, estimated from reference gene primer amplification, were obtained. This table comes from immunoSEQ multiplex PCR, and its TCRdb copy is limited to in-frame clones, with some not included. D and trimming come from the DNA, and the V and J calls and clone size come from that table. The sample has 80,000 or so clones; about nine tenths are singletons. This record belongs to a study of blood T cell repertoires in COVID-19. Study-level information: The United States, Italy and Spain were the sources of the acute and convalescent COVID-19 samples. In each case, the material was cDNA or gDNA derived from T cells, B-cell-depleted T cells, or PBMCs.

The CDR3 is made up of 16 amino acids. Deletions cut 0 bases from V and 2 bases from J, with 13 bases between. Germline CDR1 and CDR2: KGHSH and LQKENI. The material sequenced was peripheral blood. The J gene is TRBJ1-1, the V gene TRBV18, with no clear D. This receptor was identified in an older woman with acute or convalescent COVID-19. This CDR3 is CASSPPNRQANTEAFF. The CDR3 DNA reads TGTGCCAGCTCACCACCGAATCGCCAGGCCAACACTGAAGCTTTCTTT.